This T cell receptor (beta chain) was retrieved from a study of T-cell reconstitution after alpha-beta-depleted transplantation in children. In its sample, this clonotype was seen many times. Trimming took 7 bases from V and 0 from J; bases not matched to a gene: 7. This CDR3 has 14 residues. Per the germline V gene, CDR1 is DFQATT and CDR2 is SNEGSKA (reference sequence). Preparation of the TCRbeta library was carried out with unique molecular identifiers. TCRdb recomputed calls from the PCR reads with MiXCR, one row per CDR3 protein. The table lists about 400,000 distinct CDR3 sequences, about an eighth of them singletons.

The sequencing used PBMCs, collected from the stem cell graft. The V and J genes are TRBV20-1 and TRBJ2-3; 7 bases line up with TRBD1. The source is a human donor who donated a stem cell graft to a child with Fanconi anemia. In nucleotides, the CDR3 is TGCAGTGTGGGGGACAGACATAGCACAGATACGCAGTATTTT. It codes for CSVGDRHSTDTQYF.